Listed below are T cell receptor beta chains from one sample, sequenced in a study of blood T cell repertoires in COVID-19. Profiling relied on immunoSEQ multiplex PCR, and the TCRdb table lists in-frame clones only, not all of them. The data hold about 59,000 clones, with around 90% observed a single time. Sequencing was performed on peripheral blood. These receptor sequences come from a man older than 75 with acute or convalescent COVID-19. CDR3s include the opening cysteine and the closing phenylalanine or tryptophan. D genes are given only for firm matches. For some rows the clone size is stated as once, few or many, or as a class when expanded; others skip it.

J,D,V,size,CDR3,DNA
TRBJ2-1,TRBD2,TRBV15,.,CATSRSAGAYNEQFF,TGTGCCACCAGCAGAAGCGCGGGGGCCTACAATGAGCAGTTCTTC
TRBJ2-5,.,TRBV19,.,CASSIRRWGQGGQETQYF,TGTGCCAGTAGTATCAGGCGCTGGGGGCAGGGCGGGCAAGAGACCCAGTACTTC
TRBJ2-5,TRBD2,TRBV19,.,CASRTTSGGETQYF,TGTGCCAGTAGAACGACTAGCGGGGGAGAGACCCAGTACTTC
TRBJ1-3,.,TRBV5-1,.,CASSDGQISGNTIYF,TGCGCCAGCAGCGACGGACAGATCTCTGGAAACACCATATATTTT
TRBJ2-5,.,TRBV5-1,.,CASSSGQYQETQYF,TGCGCCAGCAGCTCAGGACAGTACCAAGAGACCCAGTACTTC
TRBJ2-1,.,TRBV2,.,CASRVGLAGNEQFF,TGTGCCAGCAGGGTTGGTCTAGCCGGTAATGAGCAGTTCTTC
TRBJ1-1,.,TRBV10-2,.,CASSPKNTEAFF,TGCGCCAGCAGCCCTAAGAACACTGAAGCTTTCTTT
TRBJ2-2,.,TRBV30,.,CAWSYSTGELFF,TGTGCCTGGAGTTACAGCACCGGGGAGCTGTTTTTT
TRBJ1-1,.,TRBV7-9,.,CASSPEAEAFF,TGTGCCAGCAGCCCCGAGGCTGAAGCTTTCTTT
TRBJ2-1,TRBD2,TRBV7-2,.,CASSFTSGGYNEQFF,TGTGCCAGCAGCTTCACTAGCGGGGGGTACAATGAGCAGTTCTTC
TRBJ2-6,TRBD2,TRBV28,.,CASSGDGRTGANVLTF,TGTGCCAGCAGCGGAGACGGGAGGACTGGGGCCAACGTCCTGACTTTC
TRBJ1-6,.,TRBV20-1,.,CSASRFPGSSYNSPLHF,TGCAGTGCCAGTCGGTTCCCGGGGAGCTCCTATAATTCACCCCTCCACTTT
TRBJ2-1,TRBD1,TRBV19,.,CASSQGQVRRDEQFF,TGTGCCAGTAGTCAGGGACAGGTCCGGCGAGATGAGCAGTTCTTC
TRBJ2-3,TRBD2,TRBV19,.,CASSIGTSPDTQYF,TGTGCCAGTAGTATCGGGACTAGCCCAGATACGCAGTATTTT
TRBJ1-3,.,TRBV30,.,CAWSVLAGSSGNTIYF,TGTGCCTGGAGTGTACTGGCCGGGTCCTCTGGAAACACCATATATTTT
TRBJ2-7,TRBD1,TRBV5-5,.,CASSPTGGSISYEQYF,TGTGCCAGCAGCCCGACAGGGGGCTCTATCTCCTACGAGCAGTACTTC
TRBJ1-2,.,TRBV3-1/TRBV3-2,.,CASSQGLANYGYTF,TGTGCCAGCAGCCAAGGGTTAGCTAACTATGGCTACACCTTC
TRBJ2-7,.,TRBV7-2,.,CASSLLSHLDYEQYF,TGTGCCAGCAGCTTACTGTCACACCTAGACTACGAGCAGTACTTC
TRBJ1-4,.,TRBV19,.,CASRRALATNEKLFF,TGTGCCAGTCGGCGGGCACTCGCAACTAATGAAAAACTGTTTTTT
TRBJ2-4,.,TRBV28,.,CASSPTGFAKNIQYF,TGTGCCAGCAGTCCCACAGGATTTGCCAAAAACATTCAGTACTTC
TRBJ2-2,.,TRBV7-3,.,CASSLPQANTGELFF,TGTGCCAGCAGCTTACCTCAGGCGAACACCGGGGAGCTGTTTTTT
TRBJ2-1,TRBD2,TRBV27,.,CASRTLAGGYNEQFF,TGTGCCAGCAGGACACTAGCGGGGGGTTACAATGAGCAGTTCTTC
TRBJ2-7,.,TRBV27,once,CASRLQTDSYEQYF,TGTGCCAGCCGACTCCAGACGGACTCCTACGAGCAGTACTTC
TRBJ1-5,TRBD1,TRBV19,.,CATMGQFNNQPQHF,TGTGCCACCATGGGACAGTTTAACAATCAGCCCCAGCATTTT
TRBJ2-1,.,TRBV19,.,CASSPRQSWDNEQFF,TGTGCCAGTAGTCCCCGACAGAGCTGGGACAATGAGCAGTTCTTC
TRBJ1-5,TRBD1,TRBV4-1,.,CASSQSTGNQPQHF,TGCGCCAGCAGCCAATCGACAGGGAATCAGCCCCAGCATTTT
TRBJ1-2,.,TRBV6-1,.,CASSSASQGYTF,TGTGCCAGCAGTTCCGCTTCACAAGGCTACACCTTC
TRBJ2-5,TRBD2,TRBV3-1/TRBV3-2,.,CASRLSGGEETQYF,TGTGCCAGCAGACTAAGCGGGGGGGAAGAGACCCAGTACTTC
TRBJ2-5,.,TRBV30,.,CAWSVSARQETQYF,TGTGCCTGGAGTGTATCGGCTAGGCAAGAGACCCAGTACTTC
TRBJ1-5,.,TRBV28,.,CASSPRSIYSNQPQHF,TGTGCCAGCAGTCCGCGGAGTATTTATAGCAATCAGCCCCAGCATTTT
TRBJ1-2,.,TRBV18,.,CASSPPVGGGGYGYTF,TGTGCCAGCTCACCCCCCGTAGGGGGAGGGGGCTATGGCTACACCTTC
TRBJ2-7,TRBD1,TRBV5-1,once,CASSLIGQGGDEQYF,TGCGCCAGCAGCTTGATAGGACAGGGAGGCGACGAGCAGTACTTC
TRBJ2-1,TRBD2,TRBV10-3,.,CAISESASGGDNEQFF,TGTGCCATCAGTGAGTCCGCTAGCGGGGGAGACAATGAGCAGTTCTTC
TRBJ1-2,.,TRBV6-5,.,CASRIRNPNYGYTF,TGTGCCAGCAGGATTAGAAATCCTAACTATGGCTACACCTTC
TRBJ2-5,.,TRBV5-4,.,CASSLGGGAFQETQYF,TGTGCCAGCAGCTTGGGTGGGGGGGCGTTTCAAGAGACCCAGTACTTC
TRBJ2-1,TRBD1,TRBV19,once,CASSTEGQGISEQFF,TGTGCCAGTAGTACCGAGGGACAGGGGATAAGTGAGCAGTTCTTC
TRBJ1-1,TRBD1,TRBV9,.,CASSTLGTGNTEAFF,TGTGCCAGCAGCACCCTCGGGACAGGGAACACTGAAGCTTTCTTT
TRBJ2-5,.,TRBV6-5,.,CASSNGQRETQYF,TGTGCCAGCAGTAATGGACAGAGAGAGACCCAGTACTTC
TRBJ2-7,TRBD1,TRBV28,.,CASIGQGTTYEQYF,TGTGCCAGCATCGGACAGGGTACAACCTACGAGCAGTACTTC
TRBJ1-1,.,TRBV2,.,CASSELLVRETEAFF,TGTGCCAGCAGTGAATTGCTTGTTCGGGAAACTGAAGCTTTCTTT
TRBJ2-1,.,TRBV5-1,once,CASSLYSGGEQFF,TGCGCCAGCAGCTTGTATAGTGGTGGTGAGCAGTTCTTC
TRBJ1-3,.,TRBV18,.,CASSPREESGNTIYF,TGTGCCAGCTCACCGAGGGAAGAATCTGGAAACACCATATATTTT
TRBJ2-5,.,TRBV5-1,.,CASSLVLGGETQYF,TGCGCCAGCAGCTTGGTACTAGGAGGTGAGACCCAGTACTTC
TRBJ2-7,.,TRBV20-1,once,CSALDTYEQYF,TGCAGTGCCTTGGACACCTACGAGCAGTACTTC
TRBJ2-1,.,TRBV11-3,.,CASSLESNEQFF,TGTGCCAGCAGCTTAGAGAGTAATGAGCAGTTCTTC
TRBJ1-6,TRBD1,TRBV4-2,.,CASSQARDSYNSPLHF,TGTGCCAGCAGCCAAGCCCGGGACAGTTATAATTCACCCCTCCACTTT
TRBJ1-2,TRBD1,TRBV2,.,CASSDPIPGGGYGYTF,TGTGCCAGCAGTGACCCCATCCCAGGGGGCGGCTATGGCTACACCTTC
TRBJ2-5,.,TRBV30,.,CAWSVAWRETQYF,TGTGCCTGGAGTGTTGCCTGGAGAGAGACCCAGTACTTC
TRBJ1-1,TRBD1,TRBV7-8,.,CASSGGTGGNTEAFF,TGTGCCAGCAGCGGCGGGACAGGGGGGAACACTGAAGCTTTCTTT
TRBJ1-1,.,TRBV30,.,CAWSQFDGGTEAFF,TGTGCCTGGAGTCAGTTCGACGGGGGCACTGAAGCTTTCTTT
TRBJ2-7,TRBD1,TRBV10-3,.,CAIRVDRGPSYEQYF,TGTGCCATCAGGGTAGACAGGGGTCCGTCCTACGAGCAGTACTTC
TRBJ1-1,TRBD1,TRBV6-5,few,CASTVPAGGGSEAFF,TGTGCCAGCACCGTTCCGGCAGGGGGAGGTTCTGAAGCTTTCTTT
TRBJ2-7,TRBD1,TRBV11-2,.,CASSSGQGGPYEQYF,TGTGCCAGCAGCTCGGGACAGGGGGGTCCCTACGAGCAGTACTTC
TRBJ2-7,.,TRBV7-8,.,CASSRGVSYEQYF,TGTGCCAGCAGCCGCGGGGTATCCTACGAGCAGTACTTC